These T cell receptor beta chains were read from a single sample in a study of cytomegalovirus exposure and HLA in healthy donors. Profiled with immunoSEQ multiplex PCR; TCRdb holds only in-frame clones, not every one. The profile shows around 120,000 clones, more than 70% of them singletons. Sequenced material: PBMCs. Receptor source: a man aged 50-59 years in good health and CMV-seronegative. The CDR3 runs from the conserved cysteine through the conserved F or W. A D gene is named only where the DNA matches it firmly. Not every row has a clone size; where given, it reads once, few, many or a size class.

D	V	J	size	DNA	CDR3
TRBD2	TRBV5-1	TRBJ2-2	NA	TGCGCCAGCAGCGCGGGACTAGCGGGTGGTACCGGGGAGCTGTTTTTT	CASSAGLAGGTGELFF
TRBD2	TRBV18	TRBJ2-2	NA	TGTGCCAGCTCACCACCGGGGCTAGCGGGACCGAACACCGGGGAGCTGTTTTTT	CASSPPGLAGPNTGELFF
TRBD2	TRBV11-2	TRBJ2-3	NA	TGTGCCAGCAGCCTAGATCGAGCGGGAGACGGTGATACGCAGTATTTT	CASSLDRAGDGDTQYF
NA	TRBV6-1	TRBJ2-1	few	TGTGCCAGCAGTGAATTAAGGGCTAGCGAGCAGTTCTTC	CASSELRASEQFF
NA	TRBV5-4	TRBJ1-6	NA	TGTGCCAGCAGCTTGATAAGCGGCACCTCACCCCTCCACTTT	CASSLISGTSPLHF
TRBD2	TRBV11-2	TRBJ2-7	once	TGTGCCAGCAGTCCGTGGGGGGGCTCCTACGAGCAGTACTTC	CASSPWGGSYEQYF
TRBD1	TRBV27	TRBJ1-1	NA	TGTGCCAGCAGTTTACGGACAGGGGACACTGAAGCTTTCTTT	CASSLRTGDTEAFF
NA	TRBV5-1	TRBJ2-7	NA	TGCGCCAGCAGTTCCCAGGGCTACGAGCAGTACTTC	CASSSQGYEQYF
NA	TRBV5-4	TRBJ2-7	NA	TGTGCCAGCAGCTTCAGCGGGTACGAGCAGTACTTC	CASSFSGYEQYF
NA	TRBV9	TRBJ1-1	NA	TGTGCCAGCAGCGTAGATCGGGGGGCGAGCACTGAAGCTTTCTTT	CASSVDRGASTEAFF
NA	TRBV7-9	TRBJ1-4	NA	TGTTCCAGCAGCTCGTACTCGTCGGCTAATGAAAAACTGTTTTTT	CSSSSYSSANEKLFF
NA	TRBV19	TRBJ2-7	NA	TGTGCCAGTAGTACCGGGCCGCCGGGAGAGCAGTACTTC	CASSTGPPGEQYF
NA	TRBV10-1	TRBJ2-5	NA	TGCGCCAGCAGTGACAGGTTTGAGACCCAGTACTTC	CASSDRFETQYF
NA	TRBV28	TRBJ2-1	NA	TGTGCCAGCAGTTCCCGAGGCGGCCCCCTCCCCAATGAGCAGTTCTTC	CASSSRGGPLPNEQFF
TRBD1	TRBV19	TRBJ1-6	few	TGTGCCAGTAGTATAGGTGGGACAGGGAATTCACCCCTCCACTTT	CASSIGGTGNSPLHF
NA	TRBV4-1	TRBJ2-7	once	TGCGCCAGCAGCCAAGGGGGCACCTACGAGCAGTACTTC	CASSQGGTYEQYF